These 11 T cell receptor beta chains originate from one sample sequenced in a study of T cells after yellow fever vaccination. TCRdb fed the 5' RACE reads into MiXCR, producing one record per CDR3 protein. Among 620,000 or so distinct CDR3 sequences, around 17% were seen once, and the ten largest hold 15% to 20%. Sequencing was performed on PBMCs, taken 5 days after the first yellow fever vaccination. These receptors were collected from a man younger than 35 who received the YFV17D yellow fever vaccine.

This clonotype was detected a few times. This chain uses TRBV5-8 with TRBJ2-5; D may match TRBD1 or TRBD2 (5 bases each). CDR1 SGHTS and CDR2 YDEGEE come from the germline V gene. Deletions cut 1 base from V and 2 bases from J, with 12 bases between. CDR3 length: 15 amino acids. The CDR3: CASSLFVGEQETQYF. The CDR3 nucleotides read TGTGCCAGCAGCTTGTTTGTAGGGGAGCAAGAGACCCAGTACTTC.

This clonotype was recorded a few times. The chain links TRBV7-2 to TRBJ2-5; 8 bases align to TRBD1. This CDR3 region has 13 residues. CDR1 and CDR2 (germline): SGHTA, FQGNSA. Trimming removed 6 bases from V and 3 bases from J; junction bases left unmatched: 3. DNA of the CDR3: TGTGCCAGCAGGATGACAGGGGAAGAGACCCAGTACTTC. Its translation is CASRMTGEETQYF.

A few counts support this clonotype. V and J are TRBV7-2 and TRBJ2-5, with D possibly TRBD2 on 6 matching bases. Germline V gene lookup returns CDR1 SGHTA and CDR2 FQGNSA. The CDR3 is made up of 15 amino acids. The V and J ends lost 5 bases and 1 base respectively, with 14 bases between them. The DNA for the CDR3 is TGTGCCAGCAGCCAAAGTACGGGGGTCCAAGAGACCCAGTACTTC. The encoded protein is CASSQSTGVQETQYF. The whole variable domain, filled in from reference TRBV7-2 and TRBJ2-5, reads GAGVSQSPSNKVTEKGKDVELRCDPISGHTALYWYRQSLGQGLEFLIYFQGNSAPDKSGLPSDRFSAERTGGSVSTLTIQRTQQEDSAVYLCASSQSTGVQETQYFGPGTRLLVL.

The rearrangement uses TRBV7-2 and TRBJ1-4; 8 positions match TRBD1. The CDR3 covers 15 residues. Germline V lookup: CDR1 SGHTA, CDR2 FQGNSA. With V trimmed by 1 base and J by 4 bases, 2 bases remained unmatched. The CDR3 DNA reads as TGTGCCAGCAGCTTAGTAGGACAGGGTAATGAAAAACTGTTTTTT. Amino acid sequence: CASSLVGQGNEKLFF.

The rearrangement joins TRBV7-2 to TRBJ2-2; 12 nucleotides match TRBD2. This CDR3 has 16 residues. Looked up from germline, CDR1 is SGHTA and CDR2 is FQGNSA. V shed 4 bases, J shed 2 bases, and the junction held 2 bases outside the gene matches. CDR3 bases: TGTGCCAGCAGCTCGGGACTAGCGGGTAACACCGGGGAGCTGTTTTTT. This sequence encodes CASSSGLAGNTGELFF. Full variable domain (outside the CDR3, taken from reference TRBV7-2 and TRBJ2-2): GAGVSQSPSNKVTEKGKDVELRCDPISGHTALYWYRQSLGQGLEFLIYFQGNSAPDKSGLPSDRFSAERTGGSVSTLTIQRTQQEDSAVYLCASSSGLAGNTGELFFGEGSRLTVL.

This chain joins TRBV7-2 and TRBJ2-5; 10 bases fit TRBD2. The CDR3 consists of 15 residues. The V gene end was trimmed by 8 bases and the J gene end by 4 bases; junction bases not matched to a gene: 10. Per the germline V gene, CDR1 is SGHTA and CDR2 is FQGNSA. The CDR3 DNA reads as TGTGCCAGCGGCCGAAGCGGGGGGGCAGGAGAGACCCAGTACTTC. It encodes CASGRSGGAGETQYF.

A few counts support this clonotype. This chain connects TRBV19 to TRBJ1-2, with D unresolved. CDR3 length equals 12 residues. The V end was cut by 7 bases, the J end by 8 bases, with 14 bases between. Germline V gene lookup returns CDR1 LNHDA and CDR2 SQIVND (reference sequence). The CDR3 spells CASMSFRGGYTF. CDR3 bases: TGTGCCAGTATGTCGTTTCGAGGGGGCTACACCTTC.

This clonotype was counted between two and nine times. V and J are TRBV18 and TRBJ1-4; D ambiguous. Germline values: CDR1 KGHSH, CDR2 LQKENI. The germline V and J ends were trimmed by 4 bases and 5 bases, with 17 bases remaining between them. The CDR3 consists of 16 residues. The CDR3 DNA reads TGTGCCAGCTCACTTGACGTTGCGGGCAGGAATGAAAAACTGTTTTTT. Protein product: CASSLDVAGRNEKLFF.

This clonotype was observed a handful of times. V usage is TRBV6-1 and J usage is TRBJ1-1, with 11 bases matching TRBD1. CDR1 and CDR2 from the germline V gene are MNHNS and SASEGT. The CDR3 totals 17 residues. The V segment lost 5 bases and the J segment 1 base; nucleotides outside the gene matches: 9. CDR3 nucleotide sequence: TGTGCCAGCAGTACGTTGCCGGGACAGGGGGGGAACACTGAAGCTTTCTTT. As protein: CASSTLPGQGGNTEAFF.

The J gene is TRBJ1-1, the V gene TRBV29-1, with D possibly TRBD1 on 5 matching bases. The V end lost 4 bases, the J end lost 4 bases, and 19 bases lay between the germline ends. Germline V gene sequence: CDR1 SQVTM, CDR2 ANQGSEA. The CDR3 runs 15 residues. The CDR3 coding sequence is TGCAGCGTTGGATTGTCTCCGGGGGAGGTCACTGAAGCTTTCTTT. This gives the protein CSVGLSPGEVTEAFF.

This clonotype was seen at least ten times. The chain uses TRBV24-1 and TRBJ1-2, with 9 bases aligning to TRBD1. The CDR3 has 14 residues. The germline CDR1 and CDR2 sequences are KGHDR and SFDVKD. Trimming cost V 2 bases and J 3 bases; bases outside gene matches: 0. The CDR3 DNA reads TGTGCCACCAGTGATTGGACAGGGGACTATGGCTACACCTTC. Protein product: CATSDWTGDYGYTF.